The rows below give T cell receptor beta chains drawn from one sample of a study of T cell responses to AZD1222 COVID-19 vaccine. Libraries were prepared by immunoSEQ multiplex PCR; TCRdb keeps only in-frame clonotypes and omits some of them. The data show more than 150,000 clones, with roughly nine tenths seen just once and under 4% held by the top ten. The material was peripheral blood, obtained 28 days after the second AZD1222 dose. These receptors were obtained from an adult who received the AZD1222 COVID-19 vaccine. The CDR3 runs from the conserved cysteine through the conserved F or W. A D gene is named only where the DNA matches it firmly. Rows may omit the clone size; those that give it use once, few, many or a size class.

V gene: TRBV27
clone size: .
D gene: .
J gene: TRBJ2-7
CDR3 DNA: TGTGCCAGCAGCGGACAAGGGAAAGCCTACGAGCAGTACTTC
CDR3 protein: CASSGQGKAYEQYF

V gene: TRBV12-5
clone size: .
D gene: TRBD2
J gene: TRBJ2-5
CDR3 DNA: TGTGCTAGTGGCAGTATCCTGACTAGCGGAGGGGGAGAGACCCAGTACTTC
CDR3 protein: CASGSILTSGGGETQYF

V gene: TRBV28
clone size: .
D gene: .
J gene: TRBJ1-1
CDR3 DNA: TGTGCCAGCAGTTTATACAGAGGGGCTGAAGCTTTCTTT
CDR3 protein: CASSLYRGAEAFF

V gene: TRBV24-1
clone size: once
D gene: TRBD2
J gene: TRBJ2-2
CDR3 DNA: TGTGCCACCAGTGACCGCTCCGCTAGCGGGAGGGCCCACACCGGGGAGCTGTTTTTT
CDR3 protein: CATSDRSASGRAHTGELFF

V gene: TRBV11-2
clone size: once
D gene: .
J gene: TRBJ2-7
CDR3 DNA: .
CDR3 protein: CASSFGAGSYEQYF

V gene: TRBV19
clone size: .
D gene: .
J gene: TRBJ2-2
CDR3 DNA: TGTGCCAGTAGTCCGGTCTATTACACCGGGGAGCTGTTTTTT
CDR3 protein: CASSPVYYTGELFF

V gene: TRBV30
clone size: once
D gene: TRBD1
J gene: TRBJ2-3
CDR3 DNA: TGTGCCTGGAGGGGGTCACCGTCCGGGACAGGGAACACAGATACGCAGTATTTT
CDR3 protein: CAWRGSPSGTGNTDTQYF

V gene: TRBV6-2/TRBV6-3
clone size: few
D gene: TRBD1
J gene: TRBJ1-1
CDR3 DNA: TGTGCCAGCAGTTACAGGGGGCGTGCGAACACTGAAGCTTTCTTT
CDR3 protein: CASSYRGRANTEAFF

V gene: TRBV28
clone size: .
D gene: TRBD2
J gene: TRBJ2-3
CDR3 DNA: TGTGCCAGCGATTTCCGGACTAGCGGGAGACATGCAGATACGCAGTATTTT
CDR3 protein: CASDFRTSGRHADTQYF

V gene: TRBV7-2
clone size: .
D gene: .
J gene: TRBJ1-5
CDR3 DNA: TGTGCCAGCAGCCCCAAGTGGGGGGCTGGACAGCCCCAGCATTTT
CDR3 protein: CASSPKWGAGQPQHF

V gene: TRBV6-5
clone size: .
D gene: TRBD2
J gene: TRBJ2-1
CDR3 DNA: TGTGCCAGTCTCTTAGCGGGATCCTCCTACAATGAGCAGTTCTTC
CDR3 protein: CASLLAGSSYNEQFF

V gene: TRBV2
clone size: .
D gene: .
J gene: TRBJ2-3
CDR3 DNA: TGTGCCAGCAGTGTGAGAGCGAGCACAGATACGCAGTATTTT
CDR3 protein: CASSVRASTDTQYF

V gene: TRBV18
clone size: .
D gene: .
J gene: TRBJ2-1
CDR3 DNA: TGTGCCAGCTCGCCGGGACTCAGGAATGAGCAGTTCTTC
CDR3 protein: CASSPGLRNEQFF

V gene: TRBV7-3
clone size: .
D gene: .
J gene: TRBJ2-1
CDR3 DNA: TGTGCCAGCAGCTTAGAGGCGGGAAGCTCCTACAATGAGCAGTTCTTC
CDR3 protein: CASSLEAGSSYNEQFF

V gene: TRBV6-5
clone size: .
D gene: .
J gene: TRBJ2-7
CDR3 DNA: TGTGCCAGCAGGGCCAGGTCCCGTGGGGAGCAGTACTTC
CDR3 protein: CASRARSRGEQYF

V gene: TRBV19
clone size: .
D gene: TRBD1
J gene: TRBJ1-5
CDR3 DNA: TGTGCCAGTAGTATCTACGGGACAGCCTATCAGCCCCAGCATTTT
CDR3 protein: CASSIYGTAYQPQHF

V gene: TRBV3-1/TRBV3-2
clone size: .
D gene: TRBD2
J gene: TRBJ2-7
CDR3 DNA: TGTGCCAGCAGCCCGACAGGTAGCGGGACCTACGAGCAGTACTTC
CDR3 protein: CASSPTGSGTYEQYF

V gene: TRBV28
clone size: .
D gene: .
J gene: TRBJ1-6
CDR3 DNA: TGTGCCAGCAGTTTATTGGCAGGGAGAGTGAATTCACCCCTCCACTTT
CDR3 protein: CASSLLAGRVNSPLHF

V gene: TRBV5-6
clone size: .
D gene: .
J gene: TRBJ2-2
CDR3 DNA: TGTGCCAGCAGCCCCGGGACTCCGACCGGGGAGCTGTTTTTT
CDR3 protein: CASSPGTPTGELFF

V gene: TRBV24-1
clone size: .
D gene: .
J gene: TRBJ1-5
CDR3 DNA: TGTGCCACCTCTGGGGATAGCAATCAGCCCCAGCATTTT
CDR3 protein: CATSGDSNQPQHF

V gene: TRBV4-2
clone size: .
D gene: .
J gene: TRBJ2-2
CDR3 DNA: TGTGCCAGCAGCCAAGAATCCGGCCAGCCTGTCAGGACCGGGGAGCTGTTTTTT
CDR3 protein: CASSQESGQPVRTGELFF

V gene: TRBV27
clone size: .
D gene: TRBD1
J gene: TRBJ1-1
CDR3 DNA: TGTGCCAGCAGTTTGACAGGGGGCTGGGACACTGAAGCTTTCTTT
CDR3 protein: CASSLTGGWDTEAFF

V gene: TRBV5-4
clone size: .
D gene: .
J gene: TRBJ2-7
CDR3 DNA: TGTGCCAGCAGCTTGGCCGCAATGGGGACCCACTACGAGCAGTACTTC
CDR3 protein: CASSLAAMGTHYEQYF

V gene: TRBV6-5
clone size: .
D gene: .
J gene: TRBJ2-3
CDR3 DNA: TGTGCCAGCCTTTCCCCTAGGGGCACAGATACGCAGTATTTT
CDR3 protein: CASLSPRGTDTQYF

V gene: TRBV18
clone size: .
D gene: .
J gene: TRBJ2-7
CDR3 DNA: TGTGCCAGCTCACCATTACAGGGTCAGGGGGGCTACGAGCAGTACTTC
CDR3 protein: CASSPLQGQGGYEQYF

V gene: TRBV4-1
clone size: .
D gene: TRBD1
J gene: TRBJ1-1
CDR3 DNA: TGCGCCAGCAGAGAGGGGGCCGTGAACACTGAAGCTTTCTTT
CDR3 protein: CASREGAVNTEAFF

V gene: TRBV19
clone size: .
D gene: TRBD2
J gene: TRBJ2-1
CDR3 DNA: TGTGCCAGTAGTGCGCGACTAGCGGGAACATATGAGCAGTTCTTC
CDR3 protein: CASSARLAGTYEQFF

V gene: TRBV4-1
clone size: .
D gene: .
J gene: TRBJ2-7
CDR3 DNA: TGCGCCAGCAGCCAGTCCCCCACGAGGGAGCAGTACTTC
CDR3 protein: CASSQSPTREQYF

V gene: TRBV18
clone size: .
D gene: .
J gene: TRBJ1-4
CDR3 DNA: TGTGCCAGCTCGGTCGGGGGGTTAGTTGGAAGTAATGAAAAACTGTTTTTT
CDR3 protein: CASSVGGLVGSNEKLFF

V gene: TRBV9
clone size: .
D gene: .
J gene: TRBJ2-2
CDR3 DNA: TGTGCCAGCAGCGTAGATTTCAGGGCGTGGACCGGGGAGCTGTTTTTT
CDR3 protein: CASSVDFRAWTGELFF

V gene: TRBV7-2
clone size: .
D gene: .
J gene: TRBJ1-6
CDR3 DNA: TGTGCCAGCAGCTTAGCAGGGGGTGGCAATTCACCCCTCCACTTT
CDR3 protein: CASSLAGGGNSPLHF

V gene: TRBV3-1/TRBV3-2
clone size: .
D gene: .
J gene: TRBJ1-4
CDR3 DNA: TGTGCCAGCAGCCAGGATGGGAGACGGAATGAAAAACTGTTTTTT
CDR3 protein: CASSQDGRRNEKLFF

V gene: TRBV19
clone size: .
D gene: .
J gene: TRBJ2-7
CDR3 DNA: TGTGCCAGTAGTATAGAGCACAGCCAAGTGCAGTACTTC
CDR3 protein: CASSIEHSQVQYF

V gene: TRBV12-3/TRBV12-4
clone size: .
D gene: .
J gene: TRBJ1-1
CDR3 DNA: TGTGCCAGCAGTTTCCGGGGTCCCACTGAAGCTTTCTTT
CDR3 protein: CASSFRGPTEAFF

V gene: TRBV30
clone size: once
D gene: .
J gene: TRBJ2-5
CDR3 DNA: TGTGCCTGGAGTGGTCAAGAGACCCAGTACTTC
CDR3 protein: CAWSGQETQYF

V gene: TRBV27
clone size: .
D gene: TRBD1
J gene: TRBJ1-2
CDR3 DNA: TGTGCCAGCAGTCCCGCCGGGACAGGGTTTGGCTACACCTTC
CDR3 protein: CASSPAGTGFGYTF

V gene: TRBV6-5
clone size: .
D gene: .
J gene: TRBJ2-1
CDR3 DNA: TGTGCCAGCAGTCCGGGAACCTACAATGAGCAGTTCTTC
CDR3 protein: CASSPGTYNEQFF

V gene: TRBV7-3
clone size: .
D gene: TRBD2
J gene: TRBJ2-1
CDR3 DNA: TGTGCCAGCAGGACCGGGACTAGCGGAAACAATGAGCAGTTCTTC
CDR3 protein: CASRTGTSGNNEQFF

V gene: TRBV15
clone size: .
D gene: .
J gene: TRBJ2-7
CDR3 DNA: TGTGCCACCAGCAATCCGGGACCTCATAGCCACGAGCAGTACTTC
CDR3 protein: CATSNPGPHSHEQYF

V gene: TRBV4-3
clone size: .
D gene: .
J gene: TRBJ1-1
CDR3 DNA: TGCGCCAGCAGCCAGTTCGTACTGGGCGACACTGAAGCTTTCTTT
CDR3 protein: CASSQFVLGDTEAFF

V gene: TRBV6-4
clone size: .
D gene: .
J gene: TRBJ1-1
CDR3 DNA: TGTGCCAGCAGTGACTCGAATACTGAAGCTTTCTTT
CDR3 protein: CASSDSNTEAFF

V gene: TRBV20-1
clone size: once
D gene: .
J gene: TRBJ2-7
CDR3 DNA: TGCAGTGCCAGACGGACAGAGCAGTACTTC
CDR3 protein: CSARRTEQYF

V gene: TRBV2
clone size: .
D gene: .
J gene: TRBJ2-7
CDR3 DNA: TGTGCCAGCTTGGGGACTCCGACCTACGAGCAGTACTTC
CDR3 protein: CASLGTPTYEQYF

V gene: TRBV12-3/TRBV12-4
clone size: .
D gene: .
J gene: TRBJ1-2
CDR3 DNA: TGTGCCAGCAGTTCTGACCACAACTATGGCTACACCTTC
CDR3 protein: CASSSDHNYGYTF

V gene: TRBV28
clone size: .
D gene: .
J gene: TRBJ1-2
CDR3 DNA: TGTGCCAGCGGGAGTCCTAACTATGGCTACACCTTC
CDR3 protein: CASGSPNYGYTF

V gene: TRBV27
clone size: .
D gene: .
J gene: TRBJ2-7
CDR3 DNA: TGTGCCAGCAGTTTACGGGGTTCTGGGTACGAGCAGTACTTC
CDR3 protein: CASSLRGSGYEQYF

V gene: TRBV7-2
clone size: .
D gene: .
J gene: TRBJ2-7
CDR3 DNA: TGTGCCAGCAGCTTAGACAGAGCCTACGAGCAGTACTTC
CDR3 protein: CASSLDRAYEQYF

V gene: TRBV4-1
clone size: .
D gene: .
J gene: TRBJ1-3
CDR3 DNA: TGCGCCAGCAGCCGAGGGGGAGTCGTGGGCTCTGGAAACACCATATATTTT
CDR3 protein: CASSRGGVVGSGNTIYF

V gene: TRBV7-3
clone size: .
D gene: TRBD1
J gene: TRBJ1-3
CDR3 DNA: TGTGCCAGCAGCGTCACAGGGGGCTCTGGAAACACCATATATTTT
CDR3 protein: CASSVTGGSGNTIYF

V gene: TRBV10-1
clone size: once
D gene: .
J gene: TRBJ1-5
CDR3 DNA: TGCGCCAGCAGTGAGCGTTTTAATCAGCCCCAGCATTTT
CDR3 protein: CASSERFNQPQHF

V gene: TRBV10-3
clone size: once
D gene: .
J gene: TRBJ1-4
CDR3 DNA: TGTGCCGTCGCGGCCTCCGCAACTAATGAAAAACTGTTTTTT
CDR3 protein: CAVAASATNEKLFF

V gene: TRBV11-2
clone size: .
D gene: .
J gene: TRBJ2-1
CDR3 DNA: TGTGCCAGCAGCTTGACCCTAGGAGGCGACCCCCAGTTCTTC
CDR3 protein: CASSLTLGGDPQFF

V gene: TRBV28
clone size: .
D gene: TRBD1
J gene: TRBJ1-2
CDR3 DNA: TGTGCCAGCACCTATGGGACAGGGGGAGGCTACACCTTC
CDR3 protein: CASTYGTGGGYTF

V gene: TRBV5-1
clone size: .
D gene: TRBD2
J gene: TRBJ2-5
CDR3 DNA: TGCGCCAGCCGCCCATTAGGCGGGAGTGAGGAGACCCAGTACTTC
CDR3 protein: CASRPLGGSEETQYF

V gene: TRBV11-2
clone size: .
D gene: .
J gene: TRBJ1-5
CDR3 DNA: TGTGCCAGCAGCTTTAACCGTGATCAGCCCCAGCATTTT
CDR3 protein: CASSFNRDQPQHF

V gene: TRBV4-3
clone size: .
D gene: .
J gene: TRBJ1-3
CDR3 DNA: TGCGCCAGCAGCCCGGACAAGAGCTCTGGAAACACCATATATTTT
CDR3 protein: CASSPDKSSGNTIYF

V gene: TRBV30
clone size: .
D gene: .
J gene: TRBJ2-3
CDR3 DNA: TGTGCCTGGAGCCAGACCCGGACGGCTAGCACAGATACGCAGTATTTT
CDR3 protein: CAWSQTRTASTDTQYF

V gene: TRBV9
clone size: .
D gene: TRBD2
J gene: TRBJ2-1
CDR3 DNA: TGTGCCAGCAGCGTAGAAGCACTAGCGGGATGGTACAATGAGCAGTTCTTC
CDR3 protein: CASSVEALAGWYNEQFF